One sample yielded the 7 T cell receptor beta chains listed below, sequenced in a study of blood T cell repertoires in COVID-19. Repertoires were generated with immunoSEQ multiplex PCR, while TCRdb's copy carries only in-frame clones and drops some. Of about 420,000 clones listed, roughly 90% are singletons. Sequencing was carried out using peripheral blood. Receptors originate from a man between 18 and 35 years old with COVID-19, enrolled during active disease.

J is TRBJ2-2 and V is TRBV13; 7 bases fit TRBD2. This CDR3 contains 16 residues. Trimming took 5 bases from V and 2 from J; bases not matched to a gene: 8. Germline V gene lookup returns CDR1 PRHDT and CDR2 FYEKMQ (reference sequence). The chain's CDR3 is CASSNRLAYNTGELFF. CDR3 DNA: TGTGCCAGCAGCAATCGACTAGCCTATAACACCGGGGAGCTGTTTTTT.

This chain connects TRBV4-1 to TRBJ2-1; TRBD2 agrees at 12 bases. The germline V gene has CDR1 MGHRA and CDR2 YSYEKL. The V gene end was trimmed by 4 bases and the J gene end by 3 bases; junction bases not matched to a gene: 7. The CDR3 is 17 residues long. CDR3 sequence: CASSRLAGGPFYNEQFF. The CDR3 bases are TGCGCCAGCAGCCGCCTAGCGGGGGGGCCCTTCTACAATGAGCAGTTCTTC.

This clone is a singleton in its sample. The chain couples TRBV7-9 to TRBJ2-1, with 9 bases identical to TRBD2. CDR1 SEHNR and CDR2 FQNEAQ come from the germline V gene (reference sequence). The CDR3 is made up of 16 amino acids. V trimming: 7 bases; J trimming: 10 bases; junction bases outside the gene matches: 17. Written as DNA, the CDR3 is TGTGCCAGCACCCTAGGGGGCGGCGGGGGGGCAAACGAGCAGTTCTTC. It encodes CASTLGGGGGANEQFF.

The chain uses TRBV5-6 and TRBJ2-7; TRBD2 matches 9 bases. In germline, CDR1 is SGHDT, CDR2 YYEEEE. CDR3 length: 14 residues. V dropped 7 bases and J dropped 5; count of bases not matched to a gene: 10. The CDR3 loop reads CASAAAGGRDEQYF. Written as DNA, the CDR3 is TGTGCCAGCGCGGCTGCGGGGGGGAGGGACGAGCAGTACTTC.

The V and J genes are TRBV9 and TRBJ2-5, with D possibly TRBD2 on 6 matching bases. The CDR3 is made up of 15 amino acids. Germline loops: CDR1 SGDLS, CDR2 YYNGEE. V was cut by 6 bases and J by 1 base, with 16 bases left in between. The CDR3 protein is CASTPISSVQETQYF. CDR3 in DNA: TGTGCCAGCACCCCCATCTCTAGCGTCCAAGAGACCCAGTACTTC.

Only one count was recorded for this clone. The CDR3 DNA sequence: TGTGCCAGCACCGGGATAGCGGTACCTTACAATGAGCAGTTCTTC. Amino acids: CASTGIAVPYNEQFF. This chain uses TRBV3-1 (or the pseudogene TRBV3-2) with TRBJ2-1; TRBD2 is a possible D gene (6 bases). The germline gives CDR1 LGHDT, CDR2 YNNKEL (reference sequence). V lost 7 bases and J lost 4, with 17 bases in between. This CDR3 spans 15 amino acids.

The gene calls are TRBV5-8 and TRBJ1-4; D is perhaps TRBD1 (5 bases). Per germline, CDR1 SGHTS and CDR2 YDEGEE. CDR3 length equals 15 residues. V lost 0 bases and J 0 bases, leaving 6 bases between the germline ends. CDR3: CASSLGRATNEKLFF. The CDR3 DNA reads TGTGCCAGCAGCTTGGGCAGGGCAACTAATGAAAAACTGTTTTTT. Variable domain in full (rest from reference TRBV5-8 and TRBJ1-4): EAGVTQSPTHLIKTRGQQATLRCSPISGHTSVYWYQQALGLGLQFLLWYDEGEERNRGNFPPRFSGRQFPNYSSELNVNALELEDSALYLCASSLGRATNEKLFFGSGTQLSVL.